This T cell receptor (beta chain) emerged from a study of blood T cell repertoires in COVID-19. Per the study methods: Amplification of reference gene primers was used by the study to estimate nucleated cell counts. The table came from immunoSEQ multiplex PCR; TCRdb's copy has only in-frame clones and leaves some out. V, J and clone size derive from that table, while D and trimming were established from the DNA sequence. The sample has 200,000 to 250,000 clones, just over 85% seen once; the top ten hold around 10%. CDR3 length equals 14 residues. Trimming removed 2 bases from V and 4 bases from J, with 12 bases in between. The germline V gene encodes CDR1 MNHNS and CDR2 SASEGT.

Material: peripheral blood. This TCR was recovered from a man between 45 and 60 years old with COVID-19, enrolled during active disease. The chain couples TRBV6-1 to TRBJ2-7; D remains unclear. The CDR3: CASSESSPLYEQYF. CDR3 sequence (DNA): TGTGCCAGCAGTGAATCCTCCCCCCTATACGAGCAGTACTTC.